The next 11 T cell receptor beta chains were all read from a single sample in a study of blood T cells in healthy people across ages. For the second PCR, which ran for roughly 6 to 11 cycles, a sample-barcoded 5' primer and a J-beta primer mix were used. MiXCR, run by TCRdb on the 5' RACE reads, gives a single entry per CDR3 protein. Here the sample spans some 1.5 million distinct CDR3 sequences, about 45% being singletons. Sequencing input: blood. These receptors were obtained from a woman aged 18 to 35 in good health.

V is TRBV7-2 and J is TRBJ1-2; the match to TRBD1 covers 10 bases. J was trimmed by 4 bases and V by 7 bases; bases with no gene match: 6. The CDR3 consists of 14 residues. From germline, CDR1 is SGHTA and CDR2 FQGNSA. The CDR3 nucleotides read TGTGCCAGCACCCCGGACAGGGGGTTCTATGGCTACACCTTC. It codes for CASTPDRGFYGYTF. The full variable domain, with the rest looked up from reference TRBV7-2 and TRBJ1-2, is GAGVSQSPSNKVTEKGKDVELRCDPISGHTALYWYRQSLGQGLEFLIYFQGNSAPDKSGLPSDRFSAERTGGSVSTLTIQRTQQEDSAVYLCASTPDRGFYGYTFGSGTRLTVV.

This clonotype has a count of ten or more. The chain uses TRBV6-4 and TRBJ2-3, with TRBD1 matching over 8 bases. V dropped 5 bases and J dropped 5; count of bases not matched to a gene: 6. The length of the CDR3 is 14 residues. The V gene's germline CDR1 is MRHNA and CDR2 SNTAGT. The CDR3 sequence: CASSTGQGEDTQYF. The CDR3 region has the DNA TGTGCCAGCAGTACCGGACAGGGAGAAGATACGCAGTATTTT.

The rearrangement joins TRBV29-1 to TRBJ2-7, with D maybe TRBD1 (6 bases). Germline V gives CDR1 SQVTM, CDR2 ANQGSEA. The CDR3 has 12 amino acids. V was shortened by 2 bases and J by 2 bases, with 7 bases between the two germline ends. Here the CDR3 reads CSVESGAYEQYF. The CDR3 DNA follows: TGCAGCGTTGAATCAGGGGCCTACGAGCAGTACTTC.

This chain uses TRBV20-1 with TRBJ1-1; perhaps TRBD1 as D (6 bases). V lost 8 bases, J lost 4 bases, and 20 bases lay in between. The CDR3 loop spans 14 amino acids. Germline-derived CDR1 and CDR2 are DFQATT and SNEGSKA (reference sequence). The CDR3 DNA reads as TGCAGTACTACCAATACAGGGTTGCGCACTGAAGCTTTCTTT. Translated, it gives CSTTNTGLRTEAFF.

Turning to this clonotype: A much larger clone is a single base away; this may be a read error. The rearrangement links TRBV6-2 or TRBV6-3 to TRBJ2-1, with D perhaps matching TRBD2 (6 bases). The J call may be incorrect, as the DNA end agrees better with TRBJ2-7. In germline, CDR1 is MNHEY, CDR2 SVGEGT. The CDR3 runs to 16 residues. The CDR3 nucleotides are TGTGCCAGCAGTTGGCGGGGTGCGGGATCGTACAATGAGCAGTACTTC. Translation: CASSWRGAGSYNEQYF.

V is TRBV4-2 and J is TRBJ2-3; D not certain. Germline assignment: CDR1 LGHNA and CDR2 YNFKEQ. V gave up 4 bases and J gave up 4 bases, with 9 bases separating them. The CDR3 consists of 13 residues. CDR3 DNA sequence: TGTGCCAGCAGCCCGGCCCCCGCAGATACGCAGTATTTT. Amino acids: CASSPAPADTQYF.

The V and J genes are TRBV19 and TRBJ2-2; D may match TRBD1 or TRBD2 (6 bases each). The V gene lost 5 bases and the J gene lost 7 bases, with 20 bases spanning the gap. Germline assignment: CDR1 LNHDA and CDR2 SQIVND (reference sequence). The CDR3 sequence is 16 residues long. CDR3 sequence reads: CASSFRWGAQHGELFF. The CDR3, as DNA: TGTGCCAGTAGTTTCCGTTGGGGGGCGCAACACGGGGAGCTGTTTTTT.

The count of this clonotype is one. V and J are TRBV18 and TRBJ2-2; 9 positions match TRBD1. V trimming: 5 bases; J trimming: 4 bases; junction bases outside the gene matches: 8. The CDR3 extends over 16 amino acids. Germline V lookup: CDR1 KGHSH, CDR2 LQKENI. CDR3 region: CASSFGTGKSTGELFF. In nucleotides, the CDR3 is TGTGCCAGCTCATTCGGGACAGGGAAATCCACCGGGGAGCTGTTTTTT. Looking up the rest from reference TRBV18 and TRBJ2-2 gives the full variable domain: NAGVMQNPRHLVRRRGQEARLRCSPMKGHSHVYWYRQLPEEGLKFMVYLQKENIIDESGMPKERFSAEFPKEGPSILRIQQVVRGDSAAYFCASSFGTGKSTGELFFGEGSRLTVL.

This clonotype was observed a handful of times. The V call is TRBV24-1, the J call TRBJ2-6, with D unresolved. The CDR3 totals 15 residues. Per germline, CDR1 KGHDR and CDR2 SFDVKD. V dropped 4 bases and J dropped 3 bases, with 9 bases sitting between them. The CDR3: CATSDPGHGANVLTF. CDR3 nucleotides: TGTGCCACCAGTGACCCTGGGCATGGGGCCAACGTCCTGACTTTC.

Note on this clonotype: At one end the junction does not follow the germline gene, possibly because of a read error. The chain links TRBV29-1 to TRBJ1-2; the match to TRBD1 covers 7 bases. In germline, CDR1 is SQVTM, CDR2 ANQGSEA. The CDR3 length is 14 residues. The CDR3 region has the DNA TGCAGCGTTGGCAGCCAGGGGGAGGGCTATGGCTACACTTTC. It is translated as CSVGSQGEGYGYTF.

This clonotype showed up just a few times. The CDR3 loop is CASSLLNPTDTQYF. The CDR3, as DNA: TGTGCCAGCAGCCTCTTAAATCCCACAGATACGCAGTATTTT. The rearrangement links TRBV6-2 or TRBV6-3 to TRBJ2-3; D is ambiguous. Germline CDR1 and CDR2: MNHEY and SVGEGT. The germline V and J ends were trimmed by 6 bases and 2 bases, with 12 bases remaining between them. The CDR3 is 14 residues long.